This entry concerns a single T cell receptor beta chain. This sample was taken from a study of cytomegalovirus exposure and HLA in healthy donors. The donors (healthy individuals) were bone marrow donors. Germline loops: CDR1 MNHNY, CDR2 SVGAGI (reference sequence). Trimming removed 4 bases from V and 7 bases from J, with 20 bases in between. The CDR3 length is 15 residues. The PCR made use of 60 Vbeta and 13 Jbeta primers. TCRdb's copy holds only in-frame clones and misses some; the assay was immunoSEQ multiplex PCR. The table has under 300,000 clones, approximately 84% seen once; the top ten hold roughly 2%.

This chain joins TRBV6-6 and TRBJ2-7; a weak D match, TRBD1 (5 bases). The sample comprised PBMCs. The sequence derives from a woman aged 40 to 50 in good health and CMV-seropositive. Written as DNA, the CDR3 is TGTGCCAGCAGTTCAGCAGGGTCAGATAAACAAGAGCAGTACTTC. It codes for CASSSAGSDKQEQYF.